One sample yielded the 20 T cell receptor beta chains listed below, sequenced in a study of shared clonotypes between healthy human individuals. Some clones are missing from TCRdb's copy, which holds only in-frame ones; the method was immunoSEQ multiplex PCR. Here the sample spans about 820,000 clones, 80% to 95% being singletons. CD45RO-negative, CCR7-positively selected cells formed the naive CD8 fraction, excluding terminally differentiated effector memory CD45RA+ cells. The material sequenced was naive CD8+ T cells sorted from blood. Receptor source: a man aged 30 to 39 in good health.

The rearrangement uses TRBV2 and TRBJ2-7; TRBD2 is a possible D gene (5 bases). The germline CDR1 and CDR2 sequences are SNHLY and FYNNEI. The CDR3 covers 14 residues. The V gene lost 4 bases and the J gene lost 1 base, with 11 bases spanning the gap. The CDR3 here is CASSVAGRSYEQYF. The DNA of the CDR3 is TGTGCCAGCAGTGTGGCGGGTCGATCCTACGAGCAGTACTTC. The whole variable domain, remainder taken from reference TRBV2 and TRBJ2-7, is EPEVTQTPSHQVTQMGQEVILRCVPISNHLYFYWYRQILGQKVEFLVSFYNNEISEKSEIFDDQFSVERPDGSNFTLKIRSTKLEDSAMYFCASSVAGRSYEQYFGPGTRLTVT.

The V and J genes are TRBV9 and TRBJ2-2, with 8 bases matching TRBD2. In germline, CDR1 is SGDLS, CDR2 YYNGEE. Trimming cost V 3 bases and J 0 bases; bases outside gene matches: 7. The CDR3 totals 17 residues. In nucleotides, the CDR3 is TGTGCCAGCAGCGGCCCCATAGCGGGATCGAACACCGGGGAGCTGTTTTTT. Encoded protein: CASSGPIAGSNTGELFF.

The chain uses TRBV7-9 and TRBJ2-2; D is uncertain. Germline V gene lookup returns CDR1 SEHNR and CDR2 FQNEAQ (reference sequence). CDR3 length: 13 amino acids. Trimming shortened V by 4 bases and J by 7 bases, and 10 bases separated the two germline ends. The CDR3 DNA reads TGTGCCAGCAGCTCCCCTCGTGTCGGGGAGCTGTTTTTT. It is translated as CASSSPRVGELFF. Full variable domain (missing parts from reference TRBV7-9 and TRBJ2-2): DTGVSQNPRHKITKRGQNVTFRCDPISEHNRLYWYRQTLGQGPEFLTYFQNEAQLEKSRLLSDRFSAERPKGSFSTLEIQRTEQGDSAMYLCASSSPRVGELFFGEGSRLTVL.

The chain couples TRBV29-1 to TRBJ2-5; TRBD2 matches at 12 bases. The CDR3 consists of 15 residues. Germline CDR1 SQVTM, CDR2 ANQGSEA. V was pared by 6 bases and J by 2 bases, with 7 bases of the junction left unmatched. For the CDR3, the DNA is TGCAGCGTCGGGGGACTAGCGGGTTATCAAGAGACCCAGTACTTC. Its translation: CSVGGLAGYQETQYF.

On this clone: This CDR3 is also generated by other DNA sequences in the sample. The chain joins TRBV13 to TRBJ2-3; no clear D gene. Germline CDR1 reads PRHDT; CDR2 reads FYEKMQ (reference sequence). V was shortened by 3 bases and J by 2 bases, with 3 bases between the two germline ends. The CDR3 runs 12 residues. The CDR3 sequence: CASSFSTDTQYF. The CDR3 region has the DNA TGTGCCAGCAGCTTCTCCACAGATACGCAGTATTTT.

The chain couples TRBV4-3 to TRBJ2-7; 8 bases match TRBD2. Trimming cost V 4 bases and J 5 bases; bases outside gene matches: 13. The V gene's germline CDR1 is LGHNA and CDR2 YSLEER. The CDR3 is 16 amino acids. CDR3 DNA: TGCGCCAGCAGCCCCGGACTGATGACTAGCGTCGACGAGCAGTACTTC. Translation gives CASSPGLMTSVDEQYF.

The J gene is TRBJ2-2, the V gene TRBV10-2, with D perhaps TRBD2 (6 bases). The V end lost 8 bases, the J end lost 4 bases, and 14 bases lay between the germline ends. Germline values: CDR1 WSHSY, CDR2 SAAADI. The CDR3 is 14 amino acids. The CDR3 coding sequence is TGCGCCAGCTTCGGGGGTTCAAGCACCGGGGAGCTGTTTTTT. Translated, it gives CASFGGSSTGELFF.

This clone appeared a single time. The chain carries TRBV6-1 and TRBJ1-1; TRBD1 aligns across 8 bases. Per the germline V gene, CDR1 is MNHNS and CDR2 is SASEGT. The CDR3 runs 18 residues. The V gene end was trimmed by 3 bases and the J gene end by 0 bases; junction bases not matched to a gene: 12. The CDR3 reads CASSDLYTRTGMNTEAFF. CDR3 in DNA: TGTGCCAGCAGTGACCTATACACCCGGACAGGGATGAACACTGAAGCTTTCTTT.

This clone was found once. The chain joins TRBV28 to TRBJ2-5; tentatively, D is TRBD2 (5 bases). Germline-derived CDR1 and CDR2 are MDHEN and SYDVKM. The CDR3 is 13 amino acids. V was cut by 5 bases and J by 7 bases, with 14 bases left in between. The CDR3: CASSAGLKGTQYF. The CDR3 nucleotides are TGTGCCAGCAGTGCGGGCCTCAAGGGGACCCAGTACTTC. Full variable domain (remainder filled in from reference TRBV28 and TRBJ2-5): DVKVTQSSRYLVKRTGEKVFLECVQDMDHENMFWYRQDPGLGLRLIYFSYDVKMKEKGDIPEGYSVSREKKERFSLILESASTNQTSMYLCASSAGLKGTQYFGPGTRLLVL.

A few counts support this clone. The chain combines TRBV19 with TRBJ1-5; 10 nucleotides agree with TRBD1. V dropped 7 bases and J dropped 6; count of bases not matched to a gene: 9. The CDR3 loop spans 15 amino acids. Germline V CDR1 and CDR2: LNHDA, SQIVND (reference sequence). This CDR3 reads CASTAWDRGIQPQHF. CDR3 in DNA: TGTGCCAGTACCGCCTGGGACAGGGGTATTCAGCCCCAGCATTTT.

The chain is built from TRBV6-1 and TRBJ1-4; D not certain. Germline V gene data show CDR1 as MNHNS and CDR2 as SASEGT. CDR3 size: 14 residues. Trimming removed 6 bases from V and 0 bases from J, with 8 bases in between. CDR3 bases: TGTGCCAGCAGGGGATTTGCAACTAATGAAAAACTGTTTTTT. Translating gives CASRGFATNEKLFF.

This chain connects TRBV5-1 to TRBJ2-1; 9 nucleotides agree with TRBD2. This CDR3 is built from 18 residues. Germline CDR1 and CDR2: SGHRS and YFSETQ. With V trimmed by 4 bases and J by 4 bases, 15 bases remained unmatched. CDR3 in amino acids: CASSPGRAGGLRYNEQFF. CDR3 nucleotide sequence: TGCGCCAGCAGCCCCGGGCGAGCGGGGGGTCTCCGGTACAATGAGCAGTTCTTC.

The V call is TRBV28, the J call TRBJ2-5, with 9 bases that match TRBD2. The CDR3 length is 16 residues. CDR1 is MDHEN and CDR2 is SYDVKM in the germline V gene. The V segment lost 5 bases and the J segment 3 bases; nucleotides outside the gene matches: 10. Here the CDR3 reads CASSDSGSLVKETQYF. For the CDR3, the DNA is TGTGCCAGCAGTGATAGCGGGAGTCTTGTAAAAGAGACCCAGTACTTC. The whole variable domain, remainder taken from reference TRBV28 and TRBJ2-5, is DVKVTQSSRYLVKRTGEKVFLECVQDMDHENMFWYRQDPGLGLRLIYFSYDVKMKEKGDIPEGYSVSREKKERFSLILESASTNQTSMYLCASSDSGSLVKETQYFGPGTRLLVL.

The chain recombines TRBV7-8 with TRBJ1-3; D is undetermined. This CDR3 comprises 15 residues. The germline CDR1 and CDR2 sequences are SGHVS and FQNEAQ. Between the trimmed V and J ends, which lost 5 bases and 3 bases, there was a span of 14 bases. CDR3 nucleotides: TGTGCCAGCAGCCCATGGGAGTCTGGTGGAAACACCATATATTTT. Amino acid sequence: CASSPWESGGNTIYF.

Written as DNA, the CDR3 is TGCGCCAGCAGCCAGGGGACAGGGGGGATGTATGGCTACACCTTC. Residues: CASSQGTGGMYGYTF. The chain links TRBV4-3 to TRBJ1-2, with 11 bases lining up with TRBD1. The germline V gene encodes CDR1 LGHNA and CDR2 YSLEER. Trimming at V came to 3 bases and at J to 5 bases, leaving 5 bases not matched to a gene. CDR3 length equals 15 residues.

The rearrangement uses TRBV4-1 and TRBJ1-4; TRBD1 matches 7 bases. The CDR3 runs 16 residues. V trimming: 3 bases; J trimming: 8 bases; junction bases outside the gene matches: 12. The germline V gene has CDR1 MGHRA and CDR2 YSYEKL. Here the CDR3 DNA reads TGCGCCAGCAGCCAGCGACAGGGCGGAGTATGGGAAAAACTGTTTTTT. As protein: CASSQRQGGVWEKLFF.

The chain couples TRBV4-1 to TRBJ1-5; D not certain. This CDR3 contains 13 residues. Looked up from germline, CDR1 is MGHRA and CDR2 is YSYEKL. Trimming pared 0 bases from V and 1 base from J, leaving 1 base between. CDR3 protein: CASSQDSNQPQHF. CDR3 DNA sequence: TGCGCCAGCAGCCAAGACAGCAATCAGCCCCAGCATTTT.

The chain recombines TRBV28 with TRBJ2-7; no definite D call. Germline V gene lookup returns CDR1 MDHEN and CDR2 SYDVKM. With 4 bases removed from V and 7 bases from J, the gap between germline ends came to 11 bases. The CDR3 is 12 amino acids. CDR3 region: CASSSTSGEQYF. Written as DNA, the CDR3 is TGTGCCAGCAGTTCAACCTCCGGGGAGCAGTACTTC. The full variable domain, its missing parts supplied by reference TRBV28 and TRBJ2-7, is DVKVTQSSRYLVKRTGEKVFLECVQDMDHENMFWYRQDPGLGLRLIYFSYDVKMKEKGDIPEGYSVSREKKERFSLILESASTNQTSMYLCASSSTSGEQYFGPGTRLTVT.

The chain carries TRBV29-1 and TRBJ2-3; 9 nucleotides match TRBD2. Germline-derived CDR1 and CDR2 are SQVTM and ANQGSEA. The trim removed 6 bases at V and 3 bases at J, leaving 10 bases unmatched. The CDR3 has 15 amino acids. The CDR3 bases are TGCAGCGTGACCCAGGTTAGCGGGAGTACAGATACGCAGTATTTT. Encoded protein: CSVTQVSGSTDTQYF.

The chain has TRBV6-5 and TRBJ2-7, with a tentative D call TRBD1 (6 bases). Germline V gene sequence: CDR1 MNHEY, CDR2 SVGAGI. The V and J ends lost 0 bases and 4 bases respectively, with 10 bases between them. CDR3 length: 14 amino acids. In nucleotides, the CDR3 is TGTGCCAGCAGTTACTCACGGCAGGGGTACGAGCAGTACTTC. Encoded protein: CASSYSRQGYEQYF.